The 21 T cell receptor beta chains given below trace back to one sample, sequenced in a study of CD8 T cells in ankylosing spondylitis. One entry per CDR3 protein results from TCRdb running MiXCR on the 5' RACE reads. The data contain approximately 150,000 distinct CDR3 sequences, 8.5% to 10% of them seen just once; the ten biggest clones take up over 12%. The sequenced material came from blood, either unsorted or a sorted T cell fraction (not recorded which). The receptors here all came from a female donor with ankylosing spondylitis or in good health (not recorded which).

This clonotype was picked up a small number of times. The V call is TRBV7-9, the J call TRBJ2-7; maybe TRBD2 (6 bases). This CDR3 contains 13 residues. Per the germline V gene, CDR1 is SEHNR and CDR2 is FQNEAQ (reference sequence). V was cut by 11 bases and J by 2 bases, with 16 bases left in between. The CDR3 sequence: CAGSGPGTYEQYF. Here the CDR3 DNA reads TGTGCCGGTAGCGGCCCGGGAACCTACGAGCAGTACTTC.

This clonotype was detected many times. The V call is TRBV25-1, the J call TRBJ2-5; TRBD2 is a possible D gene (5 bases). Looked up from germline, CDR1 is MGHDK and CDR2 is SYGVNS. Trimming removed 2 bases from V and 0 bases from J, with 10 bases in between. The CDR3 runs 15 residues. CDR3 in amino acids: CASSEMRADQETQYF. The DNA for the CDR3 is TGTGCCAGCAGTGAAATGCGGGCAGACCAAGAGACCCAGTACTTC.

In its sample, this clonotype was seen many times. This chain uses TRBV3-1 with TRBJ2-1, with D possibly matching TRBD2 (5 bases). This CDR3 spans 15 amino acids. V lost 2 bases to trimming and J lost 1 base, with 9 bases between them. Germline lookup yields CDR1 LGHDT and CDR2 YNNKEL (reference sequence). CDR3 in amino acids: CASSQLANSYNEQFF. CDR3 coding DNA: TGTGCCAGCAGCCAATTAGCGAATTCCTACAATGAGCAGTTCTTC.

The V and J genes are TRBV24-1 and TRBJ1-5; D remains ambiguous. The germline gives CDR1 KGHDR, CDR2 SFDVKD. Trimming shortened V by 1 base and J by 7 bases, and 4 bases separated the two germline ends. The CDR3 length is 12 residues. CDR3 coding DNA: TGTGCCACCAGTGATTTCGGACAGCCCCAGCATTTT. Translating gives CATSDFGQPQHF.

The rearrangement links TRBV11-2 to TRBJ2-5; 10 nucleotides align to TRBD2. Germline loops: CDR1 SGHAT, CDR2 FQNNGV. V gave up 4 bases and J gave up 3 bases; unmatched junction bases: 8. This CDR3 contains 16 residues. The CDR3 DNA is TGTGCCAGCAGCTACCAAGCGGGAGGGCCCGAAGAGACCCAGTACTTC. This translates into CASSYQAGGPEETQYF. The full variable domain, completed using reference TRBV11-2 and TRBJ2-5, is EAGVAQSPRYKIIEKRQSVAFWCNPISGHATLYWYQQILGQGPKLLIQFQNNGVVDDSQLPKDRFSAERLKGVDSTLKIQPAKLEDSAVYLCASSYQAGGPEETQYFGPGTRLLVL.

This chain uses TRBV27 with TRBJ1-2, with D maybe TRBD1 (6 bases). Germline V gives CDR1 MNHEY, CDR2 SMNVEV (reference sequence). The length of the CDR3 is 13 residues. V gave up 7 bases and J gave up 3 bases, with 12 bases separating them. The chain's CDR3 is CASMDRTHYGYTF. The CDR3 DNA follows: TGTGCCAGCATGGACAGAACCCACTATGGCTACACCTTC.

The V call is TRBV12-3 or TRBV12-4, the J call TRBJ1-2; 11 bases map to TRBD1. The V gene end was trimmed by 1 base and the J gene end by 6 bases; junction bases not matched to a gene: 10. The CDR3 totals 17 residues. The CDR3 region is CASSLEGQGVVLDGYTF. CDR3 DNA: TGTGCCAGCAGTTTAGAGGGACAGGGGGTGGTATTAGATGGCTACACCTTC.

V usage is TRBV6-2 or TRBV6-3 and J usage is TRBJ2-2; unclear D gene. The CDR3 length is 10 residues. V lost 8 bases, J lost 5 bases, and 3 bases lay in between. Germline V gene sequence: CDR1 MNHEY, CDR2 SVGEGT. CDR3 region: CASWTGELFF. The CDR3 DNA follows: TGTGCCAGCTGGACCGGGGAGCTGTTTTTT.

This clonotype was counted between two and nine times. V is TRBV7-9 and J is TRBJ2-1, with D uncertain. Germline CDR1 is SEHNR and CDR2 is FQNEAQ (reference sequence). The germline V and J ends were trimmed by 5 bases and 6 bases, with 11 bases remaining between them. The CDR3 loop spans 13 amino acids. The CDR3 here is CASSASVGNEQFF. Written as DNA, the CDR3 is TGTGCCAGCAGCGCTTCCGTCGGCAATGAGCAGTTCTTC.

The chain couples TRBV7-9 to TRBJ2-7, with D possibly being TRBD2 (6 bases). There are 15 residues in the CDR3. Between the trimmed V and J ends, which lost 1 base and 6 bases, there was a span of 16 bases. CDR1 and CDR2 (germline): SEHNR, FQNEAQ (reference sequence). The CDR3 is CASSLGGTPYGEQYF. The CDR3 nucleotides are TGTGCCAGCAGCTTAGGTGGGACTCCCTATGGCGAGCAGTACTTC.

Many counts were recorded for this clonotype. The V and J genes are TRBV30 and TRBJ2-1, with 9 bases that match TRBD2. CDR1 and CDR2 from the germline V gene are GTSNPN and SVGIG (reference sequence). The CDR3 totals 14 residues. The V and J ends lost 3 bases and 4 bases, in that order; junction bases with no gene match: 4. The CDR3 sequence is CAWSLAGEYNEQFF. In DNA, the CDR3 is TGTGCCTGGAGCTTAGCGGGGGAATACAATGAGCAGTTCTTC.

This clonotype turned up a few times. The chain carries TRBV7-9 and TRBJ1-4; D is unresolved. V was trimmed by 5 bases and J by 8 bases, leaving 18 bases between them. The CDR3 is made up of 15 amino acids. The V gene's germline CDR1 is SEHNR and CDR2 FQNEAQ (reference sequence). The DNA of the CDR3 is TGTGCCAGCAGCCCGGAGGCCGGTACAAGAGAAAAACTGTTTTTT. Translated, it gives CASSPEAGTREKLFF.

The chain joins TRBV7-9 to TRBJ2-2; 7 bases agree with TRBD2. CDR1 SEHNR and CDR2 FQNEAQ come from the germline V gene (reference sequence). The V and J ends lost 5 bases and 0 bases, in that order; junction bases with no gene match: 3. The CDR3 sequence is 15 residues long. CDR3 DNA: TGTGCCAGCAGCAAGAGCGGGGCGAACACCGGGGAGCTGTTTTTT. This encodes CASSKSGANTGELFF. Combining the CDR3 with reference TRBV7-9 and TRBJ2-2 gives the whole variable domain DTGVSQNPRHKITKRGQNVTFRCDPISEHNRLYWYRQTLGQGPEFLTYFQNEAQLEKSRLLSDRFSAERPKGSFSTLEIQRTEQGDSAMYLCASSKSGANTGELFFGEGSRLTVL.

This clonotype was seen a handful of times. The CDR3 region is CSALGLAGVGTGELFF. In DNA, the CDR3 is TGCAGTGCTCTAGGACTAGCGGGAGTGGGCACCGGGGAGCTGTTTTTT. The genes are TRBV20-1 and TRBJ2-2; 13 bases line up with TRBD2. In germline, CDR1 is DFQATT, CDR2 SNEGSKA (reference sequence). V lost 5 bases, J lost 4 bases, and 7 bases stayed unmatched. The CDR3 totals 16 residues.

In its sample, this clonotype was seen a few times. The CDR3 region has the DNA TGCGCCAGCAGCCGGCTCCGGGACAGCTCCTACGAGCAGTACTTC. It codes for CASSRLRDSSYEQYF. The chain has TRBV4-3 and TRBJ2-7, with 7 bases that match TRBD1. This CDR3 is 15 amino acids long. Germline CDR1 is LGHNA and CDR2 is YSLEER. With V trimmed by 4 bases and J by 0 bases, 6 bases remained unmatched.

The chain is built from TRBV7-2 and TRBJ2-3; D not resolved. The germline V and J ends were trimmed by 1 base and 1 base, with 9 bases remaining between them. CDR1 and CDR2 (germline): SGHTA, FQGNSA. CDR3 size: 15 residues. The CDR3 sequence is CASSLGWGGTDTQYF. CDR3 sequence (DNA): TGTGCCAGCAGCTTAGGGTGGGGTGGCACAGATACGCAGTATTTT.

CDR3 protein: CASGVGVTDTQYF. CDR3 in DNA: TGTGCCAGCGGGGTGGGGGTTACAGATACGCAGTATTTT. This sequence joins TRBV6-1 and TRBJ2-3, with D perhaps assigned TRBD1 or TRBD2 (5 bases each). Germline V gene data show CDR1 as MNHNS and CDR2 as SASEGT. The CDR3 has 13 amino acids. Trimming pared 8 bases from V and 3 bases from J, leaving 12 bases between.

This clonotype was counted only a few times. The V and J genes are TRBV27 and TRBJ1-1; D call uncertain. The CDR3 is made up of 14 amino acids. Per germline, CDR1 MNHEY and CDR2 SMNVEV (reference sequence). Trimming shortened V by 6 bases and J by 8 bases, and 19 bases separated the two germline ends. The CDR3 coding sequence is TGTGCCAGCAGCCCAAGTGGGGAGGGAATGGAAGCTTTCTTT. This gives the protein CASSPSGEGMEAFF.

In this sample, this clonotype turned up many times. The rearrangement links TRBV27 to TRBJ2-3; tentatively, D is TRBD1 (6 bases). V dropped 2 bases and J dropped 4 bases, with 13 bases sitting between them. The length of the CDR3 is 15 residues. Per the germline V gene, CDR1 is MNHEY and CDR2 is SMNVEV (reference sequence). CDR3 loop: CASSLGGLVPDTQYF. In DNA, the CDR3 is TGTGCCAGCAGTTTAGGGGGCCTTGTACCAGATACGCAGTATTTT.

There are many counts of this clonotype. This chain connects TRBV12-3 or TRBV12-4 to TRBJ2-1; D gene uncertain. V was trimmed by 6 bases and J by 8 bases, leaving 17 bases between them. CDR3 length equals 14 residues. CDR3 in amino acids: CASSLRNPWDEQFF. The CDR3, as DNA: TGTGCCAGCAGCCTCCGGAACCCCTGGGATGAGCAGTTCTTC.

V gene TRBV6-2 or TRBV6-3 combines with J gene TRBJ2-5; TRBD2 aligns across 9 bases. The germline V gene encodes CDR1 MNHEY and CDR2 SVGEGT. CDR3 length: 15 residues. V lost 2 bases to trimming and J lost 1 base; unmatched junction nucleotides: 2. The CDR3 sequence is CASSYAGGVQETQYF. CDR3 nucleotides: TGTGCCAGCAGTTACGCGGGAGGGGTCCAAGAGACCCAGTACTTC.